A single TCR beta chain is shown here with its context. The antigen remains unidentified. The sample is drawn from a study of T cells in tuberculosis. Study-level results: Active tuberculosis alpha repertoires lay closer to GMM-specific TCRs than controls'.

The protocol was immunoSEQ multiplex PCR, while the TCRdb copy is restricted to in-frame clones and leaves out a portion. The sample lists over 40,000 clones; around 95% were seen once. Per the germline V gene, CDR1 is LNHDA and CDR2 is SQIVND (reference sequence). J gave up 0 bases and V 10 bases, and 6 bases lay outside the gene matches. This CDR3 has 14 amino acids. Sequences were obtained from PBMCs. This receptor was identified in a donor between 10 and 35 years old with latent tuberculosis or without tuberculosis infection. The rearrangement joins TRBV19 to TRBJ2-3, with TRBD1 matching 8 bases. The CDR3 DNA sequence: TGTGCCACTTCGGACAGGGCGAGCACAGATACGCAGTATTTT. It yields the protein CATSDRASTDTQYF.